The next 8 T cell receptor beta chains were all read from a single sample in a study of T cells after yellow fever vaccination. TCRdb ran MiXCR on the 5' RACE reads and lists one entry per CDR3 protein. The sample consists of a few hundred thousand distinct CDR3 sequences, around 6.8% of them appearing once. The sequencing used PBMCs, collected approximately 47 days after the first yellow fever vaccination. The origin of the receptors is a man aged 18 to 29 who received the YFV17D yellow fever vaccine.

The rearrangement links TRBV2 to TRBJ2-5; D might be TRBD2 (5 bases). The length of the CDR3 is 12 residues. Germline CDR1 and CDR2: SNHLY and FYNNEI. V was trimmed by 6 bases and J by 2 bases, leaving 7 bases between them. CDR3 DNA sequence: TGTGCCAGCAGGCGGGTACAAGAGACCCAGTACTTC. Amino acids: CASRRVQETQYF.

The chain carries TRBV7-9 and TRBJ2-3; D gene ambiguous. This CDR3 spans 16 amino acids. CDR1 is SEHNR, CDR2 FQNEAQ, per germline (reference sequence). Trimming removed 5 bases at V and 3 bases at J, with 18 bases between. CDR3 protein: CASSPGSSVGTDTQYF. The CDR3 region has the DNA TGTGCCAGCAGCCCGGGTTCCTCCGTAGGGACAGATACGCAGTATTTT.

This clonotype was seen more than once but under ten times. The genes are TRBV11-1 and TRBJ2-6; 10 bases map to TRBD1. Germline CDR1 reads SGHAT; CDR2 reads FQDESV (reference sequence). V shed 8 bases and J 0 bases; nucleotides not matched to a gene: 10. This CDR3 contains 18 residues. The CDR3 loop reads CASLSGTGVSSGANVLTF. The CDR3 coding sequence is TGTGCCAGCCTCTCCGGGACAGGGGTTTCCTCTGGGGCCAACGTCCTGACTTTC.

The CDR3 is CASSQVGVTSGGNEQFF. For the CDR3, the DNA is TGCGCCAGCAGCCAAGTAGGAGTGACTAGCGGGGGCAATGAGCAGTTCTTC. The chain joins TRBV4-1 to TRBJ2-1; 12 bases line up with TRBD2. Looked up from germline, CDR1 is MGHRA and CDR2 is YSYEKL. The CDR3 is 17 residues long. Trimming at V came to 1 base and at J to 6 bases, leaving 7 bases not matched to a gene.

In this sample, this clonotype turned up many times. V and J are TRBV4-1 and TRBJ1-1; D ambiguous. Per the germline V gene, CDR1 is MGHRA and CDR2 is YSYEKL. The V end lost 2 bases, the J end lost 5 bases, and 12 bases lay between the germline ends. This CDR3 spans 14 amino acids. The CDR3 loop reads CASSQQTLPTEAFF. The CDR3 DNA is TGCGCCAGCAGCCAACAAACCCTCCCGACTGAAGCTTTCTTT.

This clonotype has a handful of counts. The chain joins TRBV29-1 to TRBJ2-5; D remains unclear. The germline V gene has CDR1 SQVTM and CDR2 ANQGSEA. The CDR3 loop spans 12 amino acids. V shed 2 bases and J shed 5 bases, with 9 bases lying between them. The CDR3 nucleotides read TGCAGCGTTGAACTAGTTTTCGAGACCCAGTACTTC. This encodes CSVELVFETQYF.

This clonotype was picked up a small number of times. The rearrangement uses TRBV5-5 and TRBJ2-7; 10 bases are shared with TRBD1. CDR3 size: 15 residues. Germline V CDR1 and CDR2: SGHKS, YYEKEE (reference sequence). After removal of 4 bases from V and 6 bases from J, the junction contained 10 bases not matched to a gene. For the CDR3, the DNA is TGTGCCAGCAGCATCCGACCGGGACAGGGGCGCGAGCAGTACTTC. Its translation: CASSIRPGQGREQYF.

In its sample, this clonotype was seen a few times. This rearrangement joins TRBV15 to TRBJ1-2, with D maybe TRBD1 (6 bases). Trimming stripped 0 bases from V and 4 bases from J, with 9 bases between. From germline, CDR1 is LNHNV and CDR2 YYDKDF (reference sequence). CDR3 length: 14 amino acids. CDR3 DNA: TGTGCCACCAGCAGAGAGACGACAGGCTATGGCTACACCTTC. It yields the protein CATSRETTGYGYTF.